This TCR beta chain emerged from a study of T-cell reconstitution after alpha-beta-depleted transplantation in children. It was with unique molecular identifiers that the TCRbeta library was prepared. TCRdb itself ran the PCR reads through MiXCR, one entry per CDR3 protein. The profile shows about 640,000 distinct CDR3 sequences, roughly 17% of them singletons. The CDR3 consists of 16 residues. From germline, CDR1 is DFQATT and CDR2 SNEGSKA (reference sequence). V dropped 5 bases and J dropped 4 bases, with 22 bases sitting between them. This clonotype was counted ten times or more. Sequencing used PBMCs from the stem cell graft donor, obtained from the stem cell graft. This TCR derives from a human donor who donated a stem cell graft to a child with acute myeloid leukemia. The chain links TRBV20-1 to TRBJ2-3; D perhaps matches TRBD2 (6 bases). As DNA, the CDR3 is TGCAGTGCTCCCTCCCCCGGGGGACCACGGGCAGATACGCAGTATTTT. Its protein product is CSAPSPGGPRADTQYF.